Following are 7 T cell receptor beta chains from one sample sequenced in a study of blood T cell repertoires in COVID-19. Sequencing used immunoSEQ multiplex PCR; TCRdb keeps in-frame clones, though not all of them. The sample has around 130,000 clones, about 77% seen once. Sequenced sample: peripheral blood. These TCRs come from a man aged 80 or over with acute or convalescent COVID-19.

The chain links TRBV4-2 to TRBJ2-7, with TRBD1 matching 9 bases. Germline assignment: CDR1 LGHNA and CDR2 YNFKEQ. V was pared by 0 bases and J by 3 bases, with 3 bases of the junction left unmatched. The CDR3 is made up of 15 amino acids. DNA for the CDR3: TGTGCCAGCAGCCAAGATTGGGACAGGGACTACGAGCAGTACTTC. As protein: CASSQDWDRDYEQYF.

V gene TRBV6-1 combines with J gene TRBJ1-5; D ambiguous. Looked up from germline, CDR1 is MNHNS and CDR2 is SASEGT. The V end was cut by 3 bases, the J end by 9 bases, with 18 bases between. The CDR3 consists of 15 residues. The CDR3 sequence: CASSEPRMETRPQHF. CDR3 DNA: TGTGCCAGCAGTGAGCCTCGCATGGAGACTCGGCCCCAGCATTTT.

The chain is built from TRBV18 and TRBJ2-7; TRBD2 agrees at 7 bases. Germline V gives CDR1 KGHSH, CDR2 LQKENI. The CDR3 has 14 residues. J lost 7 bases, V lost 2 bases, and 8 bases had no gene match. In nucleotides, the CDR3 is TGTGCCAGCTCACCAGGGGGGGTCACGGGGGAGCAGTACTTC. It yields the protein CASSPGGVTGEQYF.

CDR3 sequence reads: CASSSSGQGGETQYF. CDR3 bases: TGTGCCAGCAGTTCGTCCGGACAGGGAGGAGAGACCCAGTACTTC. V gene TRBV28 combines with J gene TRBJ2-5, with TRBD1 matching over 8 bases. Germline V gene sequence: CDR1 MDHEN, CDR2 SYDVKM. The CDR3 is 15 residues long. After removal of 4 bases from V and 4 bases from J, the junction contained 8 bases not matched to a gene.

This clone showed up just a few times. The rearrangement joins TRBV9 to TRBJ2-5, with D tentatively TRBD1 (7 bases). This CDR3 has 13 amino acids. CDR1 is SGDLS, CDR2 YYNGEE, per germline. V was cut by 3 bases and J by 5 bases, with 11 bases left in between. CDR3 sequence reads: CASSGPGGETQYF. As DNA, the CDR3 is TGTGCCAGCAGCGGACCAGGGGGGGAGACCCAGTACTTC. The complete variable domain, with remaining parts taken from reference TRBV9 and TRBJ2-5, reads DSGVTQTPKHLITATGQRVTLRCSPRSGDLSVYWYQQSLDQGLQFLIQYYNGEERAKGNILERFSAQQFPDLHSELNLSSLELGDSALYFCASSGPGGETQYFGPGTRLLVL.

The chain uses TRBV7-7 and TRBJ1-3; 7 bases agree with TRBD1. The CDR3 contains 15 residues. Per the germline V gene, CDR1 is SSHAT and CDR2 is FNYEAQ (reference sequence). Trimming removed 1 base from V and 2 bases from J; junction bases left unmatched: 2. The CDR3 sequence is CASSLGQGAGNTIYF. The CDR3 nucleotides read TGTGCCAGCAGCTTAGGACAGGGAGCTGGAAACACCATATATTTT. The complete variable domain, with remaining parts taken from reference TRBV7-7 and TRBJ1-3, reads GAGVSQSPRYKVTKRGQDVTLRCDPISSHATLYWYQQALGQGPEFLTYFNYEAQPDKSGLPSDRFSAERPEGSISTLTIQRTEQRDSAMYRCASSLGQGAGNTIYFGEGSWLTVV.

The rearrangement links TRBV18 to TRBJ2-2; 10 nucleotides agree with TRBD1. Germline lookup yields CDR1 KGHSH and CDR2 LQKENI. The CDR3 spans 18 residues. V shed 2 bases and J 4 bases; nucleotides not matched to a gene: 10. CDR3 sequence: CASSPRASGTGVTGELFF. The CDR3 DNA sequence: TGTGCCAGCTCACCAAGGGCGTCTGGGACAGGGGTCACCGGGGAGCTGTTTTTT.